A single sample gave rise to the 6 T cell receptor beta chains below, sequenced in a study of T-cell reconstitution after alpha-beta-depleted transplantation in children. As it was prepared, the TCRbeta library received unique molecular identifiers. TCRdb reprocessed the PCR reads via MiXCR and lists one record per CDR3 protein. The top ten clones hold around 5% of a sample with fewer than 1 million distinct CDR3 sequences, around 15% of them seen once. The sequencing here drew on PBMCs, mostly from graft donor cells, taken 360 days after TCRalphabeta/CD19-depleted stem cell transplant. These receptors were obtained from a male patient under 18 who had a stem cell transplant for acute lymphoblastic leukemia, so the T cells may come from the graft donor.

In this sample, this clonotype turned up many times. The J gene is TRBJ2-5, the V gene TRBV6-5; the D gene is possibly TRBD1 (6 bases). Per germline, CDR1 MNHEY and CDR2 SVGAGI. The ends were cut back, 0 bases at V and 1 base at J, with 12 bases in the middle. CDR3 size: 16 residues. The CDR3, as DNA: TGTGCCAGCAGTTACTCCCACGGGACATCCCAAGAGACCCAGTACTTC. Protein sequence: CASSYSHGTSQETQYF.

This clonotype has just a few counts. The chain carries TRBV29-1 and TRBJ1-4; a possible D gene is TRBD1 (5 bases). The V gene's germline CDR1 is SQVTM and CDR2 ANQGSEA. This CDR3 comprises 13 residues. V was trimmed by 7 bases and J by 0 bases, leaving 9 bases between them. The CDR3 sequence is CSAGGSTNEKLFF. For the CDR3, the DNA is TGCAGCGCGGGGGGTTCAACTAATGAAAAACTGTTTTTT.

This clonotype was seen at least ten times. The CDR3 region has the DNA TGTGCCAGCAGTCCGAGGCCGGGGCCCTACGAGCAGTACTTC. Translated, it gives CASSPRPGPYEQYF. The J gene is TRBJ2-7, the V gene TRBV5-8; D is perhaps TRBD1 or TRBD2 (5 bases each). V lost 5 bases and J 2 bases, leaving 14 bases between the germline ends. Germline CDR1 is SGHTS and CDR2 is YDEGEE. CDR3 size: 14 residues.

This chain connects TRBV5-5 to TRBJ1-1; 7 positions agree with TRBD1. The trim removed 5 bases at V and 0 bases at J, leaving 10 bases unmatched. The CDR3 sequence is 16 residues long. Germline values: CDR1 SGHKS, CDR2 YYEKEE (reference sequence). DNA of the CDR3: TGTGCCAGCAGACAAAGACAGGGTTTAATGAACACTGAAGCTTTCTTT. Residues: CASRQRQGLMNTEAFF.

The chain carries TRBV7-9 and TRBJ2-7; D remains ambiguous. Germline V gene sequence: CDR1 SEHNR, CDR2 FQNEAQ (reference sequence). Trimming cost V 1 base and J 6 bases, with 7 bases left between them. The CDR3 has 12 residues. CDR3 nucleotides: TGTGCCAGCAGCTTAGTTGCCGCCGAGCAGTACTTC. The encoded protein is CASSLVAAEQYF.

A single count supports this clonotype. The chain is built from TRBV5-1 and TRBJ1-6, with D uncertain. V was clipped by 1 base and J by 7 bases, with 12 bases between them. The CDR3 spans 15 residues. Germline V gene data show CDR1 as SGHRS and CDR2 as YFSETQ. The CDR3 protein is CASSLRRVGNSPLHF. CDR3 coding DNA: TGCGCCAGCAGCTTGAGGAGGGTGGGAAATTCACCCCTCCACTTT.